One and the same sample provided the 25 T cell receptor beta chains below, sequenced in a study of blood T cell repertoires in COVID-19. Sequenced by immunoSEQ multiplex PCR; TCRdb stores in-frame clones only, minus some. The sample records 200,000 or so clones, under 90% being singletons. The sample was peripheral blood. The source is a man aged 80 or over with acute or convalescent COVID-19.

V is TRBV7-3 and J is TRBJ2-3, with 7 bases identical to TRBD1. Germline V lookup: CDR1 SGHTA, CDR2 FQGTGA. The CDR3 is 15 residues long. Trimming took 5 bases from V and 3 from J; bases not matched to a gene: 8. The CDR3 nucleotides are TGTGCCAGCAGCCCGAAGGGGGCAATTACAGATACGCAGTATTTT. Translation gives CASSPKGAITDTQYF.

This clone showed up just once. The chain joins TRBV6-6 to TRBJ2-7; 8 positions agree with TRBD2. This CDR3 spans 15 amino acids. Losses at the gene ends were 6 bases for V and 5 bases for J; bases not matched to a gene: 12. Germline lookup yields CDR1 MNHNY and CDR2 SVGAGI (reference sequence). The CDR3 nucleotides are TGTGCCAGCAGCATCACGGGAGCGGGGGTTGACGAGCAGTACTTC. It is translated as CASSITGAGVDEQYF.

The rearrangement links TRBV25-1 to TRBJ1-1, with D possibly TRBD1 on 5 matching bases. The CDR3 sequence is 14 residues long. Trimming cost V 6 bases and J 5 bases, with 16 bases left between them. Germline V gene lookup returns CDR1 MGHDK and CDR2 SYGVNS. CDR3 in DNA: TGTGCCAGCAGGGCCCCAGGGTGGGAAACTGAAGCTTTCTTT. Protein product: CASRAPGWETEAFF.

The chain has TRBV19 and TRBJ2-7; 7 bases fit TRBD1. Unmatched junction bases numbered 2, after V lost 4 bases and J lost 2 bases. CDR3 length: 13 residues. From germline, CDR1 is LNHDA and CDR2 SQIVND (reference sequence). The CDR3 DNA reads TGTGCCAGTAGTAAAGGACAGGCCTACGAGCAGTACGTC. Amino acid sequence: CASSKGQAYEQYV.

The V call is TRBV7-2, the J call TRBJ2-5, with 13 bases aligning to TRBD2. Germline CDR1 reads SGHTA; CDR2 reads FQGNSA. The CDR3 spans 16 residues. J was trimmed by 2 bases and V by 5 bases; bases with no gene match: 5. CDR3 loop: CASSPGLAGAQETQYF. CDR3 nucleotides: TGTGCCAGCAGCCCCGGACTAGCGGGAGCTCAAGAGACCCAGTACTTC.

CDR3 region: CASSQDWSGAFSYNEQFF. The CDR3 bases are TGCGCCAGCAGCCAAGATTGGAGCGGGGCGTTCTCCTACAATGAGCAGTTCTTC. The chain combines TRBV4-1 with TRBJ2-1; 7 nucleotides align to TRBD2. Per germline, CDR1 MGHRA and CDR2 YSYEKL. The ends lost 0 bases at V and 0 bases at J; junction bases unmatched: 8. The CDR3 has 18 amino acids.

This chain connects TRBV7-6 to TRBJ1-1; 7 bases fit TRBD1. The trim removed 3 bases at V and 10 bases at J, leaving 5 bases unmatched. The CDR3 runs to 12 residues. CDR1 is SGHVS, CDR2 FNYEAQ, per germline. The CDR3 sequence: CASSFAGGAAFF. Here the CDR3 DNA reads TGTGCCAGCAGCTTTGCAGGGGGTGCAGCTTTCTTT.

The V gene is TRBV19, the J gene TRBJ2-7; the match to TRBD1 covers 12 bases. The CDR3 consists of 15 residues. Per germline, CDR1 LNHDA and CDR2 SQIVND (reference sequence). V lost 2 bases, J lost 5 bases, and 4 bases stayed unmatched. DNA of the CDR3: TGTGCCAGTAGTATAATGGGACAGGGGGCCGACGAGCAGTACTTC. As protein: CASSIMGQGADEQYF.

The rearrangement links TRBV30 to TRBJ2-1; D is perhaps TRBD2 (5 bases). V was clipped by 0 bases and J by 9 bases, with 18 bases between them. The CDR3 runs 15 residues. Germline-derived CDR1 and CDR2 are GTSNPN and SVGIG (reference sequence). The CDR3 DNA follows: TGTGCCTGGAGTGTATCATCCAGTCTCGAGGGTGAGCAGTTCTTC. Protein product: CAWSVSSSLEGEQFF.

This chain links TRBV14 with TRBJ2-6; 7 bases are shared with TRBD1. Trimming at V came to 5 bases and at J to 1 base, leaving 11 bases not matched to a gene. The CDR3 sequence is 18 residues long. Germline V gives CDR1 SGHDN, CDR2 FVKESK. The CDR3 spells CASSFRQGGKSGANVLTF. The CDR3 coding sequence is TGTGCCAGCAGCTTCCGACAGGGTGGAAAGTCTGGGGCCAACGTCCTGACTTTC.

V is TRBV19 and J is TRBJ2-3, with 10 bases identical to TRBD1. This CDR3 region has 15 residues. Germline V gene lookup returns CDR1 LNHDA and CDR2 SQIVND (reference sequence). The J segment lost 3 bases and the V segment lost 3 bases, leaving 3 bases of the junction unmatched. The CDR3: CASSIGGQGTDTQYF. The CDR3 nucleotides are TGTGCCAGTAGTATTGGGGGACAGGGGACAGATACGCAGTATTTT.

The genes are TRBV18 and TRBJ2-3; 8 bases map to TRBD1. The germline CDR1 and CDR2 sequences are KGHSH and LQKENI. With V trimmed by 2 bases and J by 6 bases, 7 bases remained unmatched. CDR3 length: 15 amino acids. This CDR3 reads CASSPRRTGRDTQYF. CDR3 nucleotide sequence: TGTGCCAGCTCACCAAGGAGGACAGGGAGGGATACGCAGTATTTT.

V and J are TRBV24-1 and TRBJ2-6; 7 bases agree with TRBD2. The germline V gene has CDR1 KGHDR and CDR2 SFDVKD. This CDR3 spans 19 amino acids. The ends lost 3 bases at V and 0 bases at J; junction bases unmatched: 10. The CDR3 bases are TGTGCCACCAGTGATCCTTCGTCGGGAGGACTCTCTGGGGCCAACGTCCTGACTTTC. Protein sequence: CATSDPSSGGLSGANVLTF.

Remarks on this clone: Distinct nucleotide sequences in the sample also encode this CDR3. This sequence joins TRBV19 and TRBJ1-4; the match to TRBD1 covers 7 bases. Germline V CDR1 and CDR2: LNHDA, SQIVND (reference sequence). J gave up 8 bases and V 3 bases, and 3 bases lay outside the gene matches. The CDR3 is 13 amino acids. The CDR3 region is CASSIGRGEKLFF. The CDR3, as DNA: TGTGCCAGTAGTATCGGCAGGGGGGAAAAACTGTTTTTT.

This sequence joins TRBV27 and TRBJ2-2; 7 bases line up with TRBD1. The CDR3 loop spans 15 amino acids. Germline CDR1 MNHEY, CDR2 SMNVEV (reference sequence). The J segment lost 7 bases and the V segment lost 7 bases, leaving 12 bases of the junction unmatched. For the CDR3, the DNA is TGTGCCAGCACAGAAACTCCAGCAGGGGGCGGGGAGCTGTTTTTT. It codes for CASTETPAGGGELFF.

This chain uses TRBV19 with TRBJ1-4; D uncertain. CDR3 length: 14 residues. Germline V CDR1 and CDR2: LNHDA, SQIVND (reference sequence). The ends were cut back, 5 bases at V and 7 bases at J, with 14 bases in the middle. CDR3 nucleotide sequence: TGTGCCAGTAGTTTTACAGACCAAACTGAAAAACTGTTTTTT. This codes for CASSFTDQTEKLFF.

The V gene is TRBV20-1, the J gene TRBJ2-1, with 9 bases matching TRBD2. Germline V gene sequence: CDR1 DFQATT, CDR2 SNEGSKA (reference sequence). The CDR3 contains 11 residues. V lost 2 bases, J lost 12 bases, and 2 bases stayed unmatched. CDR3 bases: TGCAGTGCTAGAAAAGCGGGAGGGCAGTTCTTC. This gives the protein CSARKAGGQFF.

The V call is TRBV12-3 or TRBV12-4, the J call TRBJ1-2; 10 nucleotides match TRBD1. Losses at the gene ends were 5 bases for V and 5 bases for J; bases not matched to a gene: 2. This CDR3 is 13 amino acids long. The CDR3 loop reads CASSRDRGYGYTF. The CDR3 DNA sequence: TGTGCCAGCAGTCGGGACAGGGGTTATGGCTACACCTTC.

The gene calls are TRBV3-1 (or the pseudogene TRBV3-2) and TRBJ2-5; no definite D call. CDR1 LGHDT and CDR2 YNNKEL come from the germline V gene (reference sequence). This CDR3 comprises 12 residues. The ends were cut back, 1 base at V and 5 bases at J, with 5 bases in the middle. CDR3 bases: TGTGCCAGCAGCCAAGTCGGGGAGACCCAGTACTTC. Translating gives CASSQVGETQYF.

V gene TRBV5-4 combines with J gene TRBJ1-4; D may be TRBD1 (5 bases). With 4 bases removed from V and 5 bases from J, the gap between germline ends came to 15 bases. Germline V gene lookup returns CDR1 SGHNT and CDR2 YYREEE (reference sequence). The CDR3 is made up of 15 amino acids. The CDR3 reads CASSPQGPPNEKLFF. CDR3 nucleotides: TGTGCCAGCAGCCCGCAGGGTCCCCCGAATGAAAAACTGTTTTTT.

This clone was seen just once. J is TRBJ2-3 and V is TRBV4-3; TRBD1 might be the D (6 bases). This CDR3 spans 13 amino acids. V was cut by 4 bases and J by 6 bases, with 11 bases left in between. CDR1 and CDR2 (germline): LGHNA, YSLEER. CDR3 sequence reads: CASSRNRGDTQYF. The DNA of the CDR3 is TGCGCCAGCAGCCGAAATAGGGGGGATACGCAGTATTTT.

CDR3 coding DNA: TGTGCCAGCAGTCCTAACCGGGACAGGGGTAACATTCAGTACTTC. It translates to CASSPNRDRGNIQYF. This chain connects TRBV25-1 to TRBJ2-4, with TRBD1 matching over 10 bases. CDR3 size: 15 residues. The germline V gene encodes CDR1 MGHDK and CDR2 SYGVNS. Trimming at V came to 5 bases and at J to 7 bases, leaving 8 bases not matched to a gene.

CDR3 in DNA: TGTGCCAGCAGCTTCTCTTCGACAGGGACGAGTGAAGCTTTCTTT. It encodes CASSFSSTGTSEAFF. This chain connects TRBV7-2 to TRBJ1-1; TRBD1 matches at 7 bases. V trimming: 3 bases; J trimming: 7 bases; junction bases outside the gene matches: 11. CDR3 length: 15 amino acids. Germline CDR1 is SGHTA and CDR2 is FQGNSA. Full variable domain (remainder filled in from reference TRBV7-2 and TRBJ1-1): GAGVSQSPSNKVTEKGKDVELRCDPISGHTALYWYRQSLGQGLEFLIYFQGNSAPDKSGLPSDRFSAERTGGSVSTLTIQRTQQEDSAVYLCASSFSSTGTSEAFFGQGTRLTVV.

This clone was seen just once. This rearrangement joins TRBV6-6 to TRBJ2-1; tentative D call: TRBD1 (6 bases). Trimming left V 2 bases short and J 5 bases short, with 10 bases between. The germline CDR1 and CDR2 sequences are MNHNY and SVGAGI (reference sequence). The CDR3 covers 14 residues. CDR3 in DNA: TGTGCCAGCAGTTACCAAGACAGGCACAATGAGCAGTTCTTC. It encodes CASSYQDRHNEQFF.

This sequence joins TRBV19 and TRBJ2-1; tentatively, D is TRBD1 (6 bases). CDR3 length: 15 residues. The germline V gene has CDR1 LNHDA and CDR2 SQIVND (reference sequence). The germline V and J ends were trimmed by 1 base and 10 bases, with 17 bases remaining between them. CDR3 DNA: TGTGCCAGTAGTATAGCGCCTGGGACACCCGCAGAGCAGTTCTTC. Translating it yields CASSIAPGTPAEQFF.